This T cell receptor (beta chain) was recovered during a study of blood T cell repertoires in COVID-19. Study-wide context: The samples span acute and convalescent COVID-19 from the United States, Italy and Spain. From T cells, B-cell-depleted T cells, or PBMCs came the material, which was cDNA or gDNA.

Comments on this clone: Other DNA sequences in the sample encode the same CDR3.

CDR3 size: 13 residues. V was clipped by 3 bases and J by 7 bases, with 9 bases between them. Germline V gene sequence: CDR1 MNHNS, CDR2 SASEGT. The protocol was immunoSEQ multiplex PCR, while the TCRdb copy is restricted to in-frame clones and leaves out a portion. The data show approximately 350,000 clones, around 82% seen once. The receptor was derived from a man aged 25 to 45 with active or convalescent COVID-19. The sample comprised peripheral blood. V usage is TRBV6-1 and J usage is TRBJ1-4; TRBD1 might be the D (5 bases). The CDR3 region is CASSEPGVEKLFF. In nucleotides, the CDR3 is TGTGCCAGCAGTGAGCCGGGGGTTGAAAAACTGTTTTTT.